This T cell receptor beta chain was captured in a study of beta chain features in type 1 diabetes. For the study at large: Patients and healthy donors were similar in age, gender and cell yields. The samples had 107,917,701 sorted cells examined in all. General observations from the study: Lower insertion and higher deletion counts appeared at VDJ junctions in type 1 diabetes patients.

The CDR3 sequence is 15 residues long. V shed 1 base, J shed 5 bases, and the junction held 5 bases outside the gene matches. Germline CDR1 reads LNHDA; CDR2 reads SQIVND (reference sequence). In this sample, this clone turned up a few times. Its antigen is still unknown. Of the isolated RNA, all was reverse transcribed, and so the sequenced material was expressed TCRB transcripts. The data were produced by immunoSEQ multiplex PCR, yet TCRdb's version contains in-frame clones alone and is incomplete. The repertoire includes about 140,000 clones, about 7.1% of them detected once, and about 1.5% sits in the top ten.

Sequencing used central memory CD4+ T cells from blood. The chain combines TRBV19 with TRBJ2-7, with 10 bases matching TRBD1. The receptor comes from a woman aged 30 to 39 in good health. The DNA for the CDR3 is TGTGCCAGTAGTATAGCCCGACAGGGGGCTAACGAGCAGTACTTC. Translation gives CASSIARQGANEQYF.